This T cell receptor (beta chain) was found in a study of blood T cell repertoires in COVID-19. Across the whole study: Material from acute and convalescent COVID-19 was sourced from the United States, Italy and Spain. Sample material is recorded as cDNA or gDNA derived from T cells, B-cell-depleted T cells, or PBMCs.

CDR3 length: 13 amino acids. Trimming removed 5 bases from V and 8 bases from J; junction bases left unmatched: 7. Germline lookup yields CDR1 SGHTA and CDR2 FQGNSA. In the original workflow: It was from reference gene primer amplification that nucleated cell counts were estimated. Produced via immunoSEQ multiplex PCR; TCRdb's table is partial and in-frame only. The D gene and trimming were derived from the DNA, and the V and J assignments and clone size from that table. The sample contains 150,000 to 250,000 clones, approximately 82% of which appear only once. The sample comprised peripheral blood. The source of this sequence is a human donor with acute or convalescent COVID-19. The donor label of this sample is uncertain. This chain uses TRBV7-2 with TRBJ1-2; the match to TRBD1 covers 8 bases. For the CDR3, the DNA is TGTGCCAGCAGCATCGGACAGGGCCTGGGCTACACCTTC. Amino acid sequence: CASSIGQGLGYTF.